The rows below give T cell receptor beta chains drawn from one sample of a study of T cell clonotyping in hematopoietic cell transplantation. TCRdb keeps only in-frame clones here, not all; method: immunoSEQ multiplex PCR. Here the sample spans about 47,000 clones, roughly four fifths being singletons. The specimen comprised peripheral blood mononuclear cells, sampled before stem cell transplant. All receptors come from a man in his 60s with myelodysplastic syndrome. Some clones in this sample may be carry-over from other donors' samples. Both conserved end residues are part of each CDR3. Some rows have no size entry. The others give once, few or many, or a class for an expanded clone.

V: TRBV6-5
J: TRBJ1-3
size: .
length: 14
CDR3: CASRQGRGGNTIYF

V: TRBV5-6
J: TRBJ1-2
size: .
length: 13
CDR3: CATTIAGDYGYTF

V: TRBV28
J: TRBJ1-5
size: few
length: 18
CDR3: CASPSGDRVLFRGQPQHF

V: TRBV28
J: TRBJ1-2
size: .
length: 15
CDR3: CASSLSGTANYGYTF

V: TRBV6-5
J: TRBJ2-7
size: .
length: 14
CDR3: CASSYAQGRHEQYF

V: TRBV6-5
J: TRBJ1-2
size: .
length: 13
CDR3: CASSYYRGEGYTF

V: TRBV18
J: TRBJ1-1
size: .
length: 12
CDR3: CASSPQLTEAFF

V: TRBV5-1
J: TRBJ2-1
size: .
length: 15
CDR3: CASSLTGTGLNEQFF

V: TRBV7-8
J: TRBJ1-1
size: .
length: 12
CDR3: CASSFQYTEAFF

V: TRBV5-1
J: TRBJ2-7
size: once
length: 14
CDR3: CASSLGGAATQQYF

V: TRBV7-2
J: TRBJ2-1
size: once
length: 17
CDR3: CASSPQAASGGDNEQFF

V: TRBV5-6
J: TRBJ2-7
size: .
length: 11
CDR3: CASSSRGVQYF

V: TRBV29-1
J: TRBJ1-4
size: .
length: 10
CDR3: CSVRLEKLFF

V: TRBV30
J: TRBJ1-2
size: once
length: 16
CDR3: CAWSRGSWRDLEGYTF

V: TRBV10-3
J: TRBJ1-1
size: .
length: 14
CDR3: CAISVTRGDTEAFF

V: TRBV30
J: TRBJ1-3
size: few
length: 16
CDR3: CAWSGPLKTAGNTIYF

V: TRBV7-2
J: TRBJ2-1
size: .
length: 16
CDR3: CASSRMGRGGLNEQFF

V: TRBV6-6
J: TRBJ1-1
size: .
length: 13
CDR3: CASSYGGDSEAFF

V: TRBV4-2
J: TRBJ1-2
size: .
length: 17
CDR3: CASSQDLRPPTAGGYTF

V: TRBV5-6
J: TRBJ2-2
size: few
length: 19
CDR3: CASSVANFGRGRFTGELFF

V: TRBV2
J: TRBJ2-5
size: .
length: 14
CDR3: CASSESTGRETQYF

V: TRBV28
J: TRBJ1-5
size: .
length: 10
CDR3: CASGGIIQHF

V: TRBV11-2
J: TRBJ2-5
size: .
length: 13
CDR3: CASSFSGLKTQYF

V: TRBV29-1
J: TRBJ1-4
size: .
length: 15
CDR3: CSVAYKRAANEKLFF

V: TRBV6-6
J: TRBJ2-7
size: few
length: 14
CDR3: CASRGSVGTYEQYF

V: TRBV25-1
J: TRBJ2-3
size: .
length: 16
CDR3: CASSEFSLKRTDTQYF

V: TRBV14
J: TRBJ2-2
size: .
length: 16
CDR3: CASSIFGGLGTGELFF

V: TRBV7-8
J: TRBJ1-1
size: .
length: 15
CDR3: CASSFFKGEKTEAFF

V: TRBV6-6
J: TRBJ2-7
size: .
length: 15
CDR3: CASRMTSGGVYEQYF

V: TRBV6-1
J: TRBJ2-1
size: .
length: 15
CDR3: CASSPGAVRGDEQFF

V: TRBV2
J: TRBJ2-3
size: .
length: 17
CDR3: CASSTTSGGTNTDTQYF

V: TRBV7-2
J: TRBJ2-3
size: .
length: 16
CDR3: CASSLVGGLSTDTQYF

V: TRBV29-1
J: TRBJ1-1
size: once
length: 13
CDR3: CSTRQGAATEAFF

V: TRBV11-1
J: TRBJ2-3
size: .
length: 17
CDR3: CASSLRLGGGRTDTQYF

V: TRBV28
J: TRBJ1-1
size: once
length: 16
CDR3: CASSLLPEWGNTEAFF

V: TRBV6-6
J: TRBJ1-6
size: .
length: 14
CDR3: CASMWSSYNSPLHF

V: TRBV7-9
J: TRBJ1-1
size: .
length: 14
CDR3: CASSLVTGSTEAFF

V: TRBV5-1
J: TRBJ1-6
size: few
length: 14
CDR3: CASSFEGTKSPLHF

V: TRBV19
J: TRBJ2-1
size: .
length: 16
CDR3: CASSMGGTAGWNEQFF

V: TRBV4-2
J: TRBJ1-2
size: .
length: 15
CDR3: CASSQPGQAGYGYTF

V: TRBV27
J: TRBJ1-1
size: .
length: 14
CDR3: CASRQLIPRDEAFF

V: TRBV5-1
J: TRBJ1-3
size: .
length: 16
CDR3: CASSFLGTGGGNTIYF

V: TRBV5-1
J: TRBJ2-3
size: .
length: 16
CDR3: CASSLGGALLADTQYF

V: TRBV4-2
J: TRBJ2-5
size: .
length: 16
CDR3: CASSQENGGMQETQYF

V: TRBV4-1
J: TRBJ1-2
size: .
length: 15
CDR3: CASSPSARELYGYTF

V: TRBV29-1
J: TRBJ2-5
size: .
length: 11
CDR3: CSVRQLETQYF

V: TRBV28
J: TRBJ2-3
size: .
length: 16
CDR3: CASSSLGARGTDTQYF

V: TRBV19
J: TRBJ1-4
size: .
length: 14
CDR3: CTSKGLLTPGKLFF

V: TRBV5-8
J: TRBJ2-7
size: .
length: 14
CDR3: CASSPTGANYEQYF

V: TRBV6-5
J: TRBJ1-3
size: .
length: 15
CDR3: CASTEGGPSGNTIYF

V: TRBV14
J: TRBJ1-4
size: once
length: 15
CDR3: CASSRDRASNEKLFF

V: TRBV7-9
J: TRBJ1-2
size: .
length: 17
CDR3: CASSQNAFVPAGYGYTF

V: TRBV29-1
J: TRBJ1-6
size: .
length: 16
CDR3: CSVEDQRQGMGSPLHF

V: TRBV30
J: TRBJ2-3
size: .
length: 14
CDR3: CAWSVGLGADTQYF

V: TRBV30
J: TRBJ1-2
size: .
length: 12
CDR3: CAWSLAGVGYTF

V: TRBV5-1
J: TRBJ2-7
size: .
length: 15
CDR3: CASSLVSGQGYEQYF

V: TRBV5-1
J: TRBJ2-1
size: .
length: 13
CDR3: CASSLSGYNEQFF

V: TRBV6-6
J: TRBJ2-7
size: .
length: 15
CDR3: CASTPRPDGGVEQYF

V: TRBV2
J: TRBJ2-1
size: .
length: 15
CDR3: CASNLDRGGNNEQFF

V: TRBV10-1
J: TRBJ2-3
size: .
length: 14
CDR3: CASSGGGRTDTQYF